This entry describes one T cell receptor beta chain. Its antigen is unidentified. Sorted-subset replicate PCRs used 150 to 200 ng of genomic DNA. This amount corresponded to 25,000 to 30,000 T cell genomes. Sequenced by immunoSEQ multiplex PCR; TCRdb stores in-frame clones only, minus some. The data hold about 2.3 million clones, with 93% observed a single time. The data stem from a study of shared clonotypes between healthy human individuals. The V gene lost 5 bases and the J gene lost 7 bases, with 16 bases spanning the gap. This CDR3 has 14 amino acids. Germline V gene lookup returns CDR1 SGHRS and CDR2 YFSETQ. Broader study findings: The study found roughly 5% of naive CD4 clonotypes shared across a few donors. Larger estimated richness was generally seen in naive subsets than in memory subsets. Read depth was anticipated to influence clonotype sharing among donors.

This sequence originates from a man in his late teens or twenties in good health. Some clones in this sample may be carry-over from other donors' samples. The rearrangement links TRBV5-1 to TRBJ2-1, with D possibly matching TRBD2 (6 bases). The specimen was naive CD4+ T cells from PBMCs. Subset: CD45RA+ positively selected. DNA of the CDR3: TGCGCCAGCAGTCCTTTGGGGGAGGAGAATGAGCAGTTCTTC. As protein: CASSPLGEENEQFF. Full variable domain (outside the CDR3, taken from reference TRBV5-1 and TRBJ2-1): KAGVTQTPRYLIKTRGQQVTLSCSPISGHRSVSWYQQTPGQGLQFLFEYFSETQRNKGNFPGRFSGRQFSNSRSEMNVSTLELGDSALYLCASSPLGEENEQFFGPGTRLTVL.